This T cell receptor (beta chain) was sequenced in a study of T cell repertoires in cytomegalovirus infection. Overall study context: Both a matching HLA type and CMV infection were indicated by public TCR beta signatures.

The CDR3 runs to 14 residues. V was cut by 4 bases and J by 10 bases, with 14 bases left in between. Germline V gene sequence: CDR1 SEHNR, CDR2 FQNEAQ (reference sequence). TCRdb re-called the reads through MiXCR, storing one row per CDR3 protein. The table records about 180,000 distinct CDR3 sequences, roughly 15% of them present only once. The specimen was CD8+ T cells from PBMCs. The origin of this receptor is a human donor in good health (CMV status not recorded). Some clones in this sample may be carry-over from other donors' samples. The genes are TRBV7-9 and TRBJ1-6; D might be TRBD1 (5 bases). The CDR3 here is CASSSGAGSSPLHF. The CDR3 DNA follows: TGTGCCAGCAGCTCCGGCGCAGGGTCGTCACCCCTCCACTTT.